These 17 T cell receptor beta chains were all obtained from the same sample, sequenced in a study of shared clonotypes between healthy human individuals. This table comes from immunoSEQ multiplex PCR, and its TCRdb copy is limited to in-frame clones, with some not included. The profile covers approximately 500,000 clones, with roughly 95% appearing a single time and about 0.054% taken by the ten largest. Sequenced sample: naive CD4+ T cells sorted from blood. Subset of the sample: CD45RA+ positively selected. The receptors here all came from a woman in her 30s in good health.

The chain employs TRBV6-5 and TRBJ2-5, with 8 bases aligning to TRBD2. Per germline, CDR1 MNHEY and CDR2 SVGAGI. The length of the CDR3 is 12 residues. V shed 7 bases, J shed 11 bases, and the junction held 9 bases outside the gene matches. The CDR3 region is CASTPREGEQYF. CDR3 DNA: TGTGCCAGCACCCCACGGGAGGGAGAACAGTACTTC.

This clone was picked up one time. This sequence joins TRBV15 and TRBJ2-1, with 12 bases lining up with TRBD2. The CDR3 is 15 amino acids. Germline lookup yields CDR1 LNHNV and CDR2 YYDKDF (reference sequence). With V trimmed by 4 bases and J by 6 bases, 4 bases remained unmatched. CDR3 DNA: TGTGCCACCAGCACGGGACTAGCGGGTTCCAATGAGCAGTTCTTC. This codes for CATSTGLAGSNEQFF.

The chain couples TRBV7-6 to TRBJ2-2; D is possibly TRBD1 or TRBD2 (5 bases each). Trimming removed 5 bases from V and 2 bases from J, with 12 bases in between. The CDR3 has 15 residues. Germline loops: CDR1 SGHVS, CDR2 FNYEAQ. CDR3 region: CASSTRDGNTGELFF. Here the CDR3 DNA reads TGTGCCAGCAGCACCCGGGACGGAAACACCGGGGAGCTGTTTTTT.

This chain links TRBV7-9 with TRBJ1-4, with D possibly matching TRBD1 (5 bases). Germline-derived CDR1 and CDR2 are SEHNR and FQNEAQ (reference sequence). V lost 3 bases and J 7 bases, leaving 15 bases between the germline ends. The CDR3 contains 15 residues. The DNA of the CDR3 is TGTGCCAGCAGCTTTAGTGGGGACGTAGCTGAAAAACTGTTTTTT. Protein: CASSFSGDVAEKLFF.

The rearrangement links TRBV28 to TRBJ2-5; D is unclear. The better agreement between TRBJ2-7 and the DNA end casts doubt on the J call. Germline V gene lookup returns CDR1 MDHEN and CDR2 SYDVKM. The CDR3 is made up of 14 amino acids. The CDR3 sequence: CASTNQPATYEQYF. The CDR3 coding sequence is TGTGCCAGCACAAATCAACCCGCCACCTACGAGCAGTACTTC.

The genes are TRBV30 and TRBJ2-7; D uncertain. CDR3 size: 16 residues. Per germline, CDR1 GTSNPN and CDR2 SVGIG (reference sequence). The ends were cut back, 2 bases at V and 3 bases at J, with 20 bases in the middle. CDR3 in DNA: TGTGCCTGGAGTATAATCTCCCCCAGTATTCGCTACGAGCAGTACTTC. Protein sequence: CAWSIISPSIRYEQYF.

This clone came up once. This sequence joins TRBV11-2 and TRBJ2-3; 10 nucleotides line up with TRBD2. The V segment lost 5 bases and the J segment 4 bases; nucleotides outside the gene matches: 6. The CDR3 consists of 15 residues. Germline values: CDR1 SGHAT, CDR2 FQNNGV. CDR3 DNA: TGTGCCAGCAGCACCCCTAGCGGGAGACCAGATACGCAGTATTTT. This translates into CASSTPSGRPDTQYF.

The CDR3: CASSLAGGLTDTQYF. CDR3 DNA: TGCGCCAGCAGCTTAGCGGGAGGGCTTACAGATACGCAGTATTTT. The chain links TRBV5-1 to TRBJ2-3; 10 bases line up with TRBD2. The V gene end was trimmed by 2 bases and the J gene end by 3 bases; junction bases not matched to a gene: 3. Germline assignment: CDR1 SGHRS and CDR2 YFSETQ. This CDR3 spans 15 amino acids.

Only one count was recorded for this clone. The chain recombines TRBV9 with TRBJ1-1; unclear D gene. Germline CDR1 reads SGDLS; CDR2 reads YYNGEE. The CDR3 spans 13 residues. V lost 0 bases and J 5 bases, leaving 8 bases between the germline ends. The CDR3 region is CASSVAGRTEAFF. The CDR3 coding sequence is TGTGCCAGCAGCGTAGCAGGCAGGACTGAAGCTTTCTTT.

The CDR3 loop is CAISESERGGNTQYF. The CDR3 bases are TGTGCCATCAGTGAGTCTGAACGGGGCGGGAATACGCAGTATTTT. This chain connects TRBV10-3 to TRBJ2-3; maybe TRBD2 (6 bases). The germline V and J ends were trimmed by 0 bases and 7 bases, with 14 bases remaining between them. The CDR3 is 15 amino acids. Germline lookup yields CDR1 ENHRY and CDR2 SYGVKD.

CDR3 loop: CASSYQGRGEQYF. In nucleotides, the CDR3 is TGTGCCAGCAGTTACCAGGGGCGCGGCGAGCAGTACTTC. V gene TRBV6-6 combines with J gene TRBJ2-7; D is perhaps TRBD1 (6 bases). The CDR3 spans 13 residues. Germline V gene sequence: CDR1 MNHNY, CDR2 SVGAGI (reference sequence). V dropped 2 bases and J dropped 6 bases, with 11 bases sitting between them.

This chain connects TRBV30 to TRBJ2-3, with 11 bases identical to TRBD2. From germline, CDR1 is GTSNPN and CDR2 SVGIG (reference sequence). The V segment lost 3 bases and the J segment 1 base; nucleotides outside the gene matches: 12. The CDR3 consists of 18 residues. Here the CDR3 reads CAWSSTRTSGYGTDTQYF. The CDR3 coding sequence is TGTGCCTGGAGCTCCACGAGGACTAGCGGGTACGGCACAGATACGCAGTATTTT. The full variable domain, with the rest looked up from reference TRBV30 and TRBJ2-3, is SQTIHQWPATLVQPVGSPLSLECTVEGTSNPNLYWYRQAAGRGLQLLFYSVGIGQISSEVPQNLSASRPQDRQFILSSKKLLLSDSGFYLCAWSSTRTSGYGTDTQYFGPGTRLTVL.

The chain combines TRBV2 with TRBJ1-5, with TRBD1 matching over 7 bases. Losses at the gene ends were 8 bases for V and 3 bases for J; bases not matched to a gene: 4. Germline values: CDR1 SNHLY, CDR2 FYNNEI. CDR3 length equals 13 residues. In DNA form, the CDR3 reads TGTGCCAGCGGGACAGAGATCAATCAGCCCCAGCATTTT. Residues: CASGTEINQPQHF.

The J gene is TRBJ2-3, the V gene TRBV4-1; TRBD2 matches 8 bases. This CDR3 region has 18 residues. Germline loops: CDR1 MGHRA, CDR2 YSYEKL. Trimming removed 1 base from V and 3 bases from J; junction bases left unmatched: 12. CDR3 nucleotide sequence: TGCGCCAGCAGCCAAGTACCCCTCGGGGGGGGCGAGACAGATACGCAGTATTTT. Protein sequence: CASSQVPLGGGETDTQYF.

The chain has TRBV5-1 and TRBJ1-1, with D hard to call. The CDR3 has 14 residues. Trimming removed 6 bases at V and 2 bases at J, with 14 bases between. CDR1 is SGHRS, CDR2 YFSETQ, per germline. The CDR3: CASIDNSGNTEAFF. The CDR3 DNA follows: TGCGCCAGCATCGATAACAGCGGTAACACTGAAGCTTTCTTT. The full variable domain, completed using reference TRBV5-1 and TRBJ1-1, is KAGVTQTPRYLIKTRGQQVTLSCSPISGHRSVSWYQQTPGQGLQFLFEYFSETQRNKGNFPGRFSGRQFSNSRSEMNVSTLELGDSALYLCASIDNSGNTEAFFGQGTRLTVV.

The chain recombines TRBV18 with TRBJ2-1, with D possibly matching TRBD2 (5 bases). From germline, CDR1 is KGHSH and CDR2 LQKENI. This CDR3 region has 15 residues. The V end was cut by 2 bases, the J end by 3 bases, with 11 bases between. CDR3 in DNA: TGTGCCAGCTCACCATCTTCCGGGATCTACAATGAGCAGTTCTTC. It yields the protein CASSPSSGIYNEQFF.

The V and J genes are TRBV29-1 and TRBJ2-5; D possibly matches TRBD1 or TRBD2 (5 bases each). The CDR3 runs to 12 residues. The germline V and J ends were trimmed by 7 bases and 4 bases, with 13 bases remaining between them. Germline CDR1 and CDR2: SQVTM and ANQGSEA. CDR3: CSARGGRETQYF. CDR3 DNA sequence: TGCAGCGCTCGTGGGGGTAGAGAGACCCAGTACTTC.